This T cell receptor (beta chain) was profiled in a study of cytotoxic CD8 clonotypes in ibrutinib-treated CLL. This clone was recorded only once. Its antigen is unknown. Produced via immunoSEQ multiplex PCR; TCRdb's table is partial and in-frame only. The table shows some 50,000 clones, with approximately 69% occurring only once. The junction had 4 bases not matched to a gene; V was cut back by 1 base and J by 2 bases. Germline V gives CDR1 SGHTA, CDR2 FQGNSA. The CDR3 spans 15 residues. Points from the study as a whole: Private clonotypes, not public ones, expanded at ibrutinib response.

The rearrangement joins TRBV7-2 to TRBJ1-2; 7 bases match TRBD1. This TCR came from a human donor with chronic lymphocytic leukemia. The sequenced sample was PBMCs, obtained after 12 months of ibrutinib treatment. This CDR3 is CASSLVGTANYGYTF. The CDR3, as DNA: TGTGCCAGCAGCTTAGTTGGGACAGCAAACTATGGCTACACCTTC. Filled out from reference TRBV7-2 and TRBJ1-2, the complete variable domain reads GAGVSQSPSNKVTEKGKDVELRCDPISGHTALYWYRQSLGQGLEFLIYFQGNSAPDKSGLPSDRFSAERTGGSVSTLTIQRTQQEDSAVYLCASSLVGTANYGYTFGSGTRLTVV.